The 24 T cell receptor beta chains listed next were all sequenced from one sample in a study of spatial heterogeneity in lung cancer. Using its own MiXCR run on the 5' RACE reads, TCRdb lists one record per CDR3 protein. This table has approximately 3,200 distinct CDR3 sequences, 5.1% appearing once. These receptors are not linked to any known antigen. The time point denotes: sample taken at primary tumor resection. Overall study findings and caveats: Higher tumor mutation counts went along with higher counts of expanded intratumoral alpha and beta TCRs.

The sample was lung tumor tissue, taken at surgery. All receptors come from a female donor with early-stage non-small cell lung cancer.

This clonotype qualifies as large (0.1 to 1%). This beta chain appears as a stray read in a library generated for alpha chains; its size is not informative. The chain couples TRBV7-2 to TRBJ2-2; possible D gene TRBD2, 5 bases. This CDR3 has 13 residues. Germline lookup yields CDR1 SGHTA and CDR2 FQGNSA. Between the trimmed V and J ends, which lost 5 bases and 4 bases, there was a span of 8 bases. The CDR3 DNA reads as TGTGCCAGCAGCAATAGCGTCACCGGGGAGCTGTTTTTT. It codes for CASSNSVTGELFF.

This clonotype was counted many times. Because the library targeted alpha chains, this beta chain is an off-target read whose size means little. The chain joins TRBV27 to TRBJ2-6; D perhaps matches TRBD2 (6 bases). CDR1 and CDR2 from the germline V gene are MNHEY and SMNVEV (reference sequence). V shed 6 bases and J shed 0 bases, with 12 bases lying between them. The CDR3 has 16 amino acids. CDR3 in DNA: TGTGCCAGCAGGATCGACGGGAGCTCTGGGGCCAACGTCCTGACTTTC. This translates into CASRIDGSSGANVLTF.

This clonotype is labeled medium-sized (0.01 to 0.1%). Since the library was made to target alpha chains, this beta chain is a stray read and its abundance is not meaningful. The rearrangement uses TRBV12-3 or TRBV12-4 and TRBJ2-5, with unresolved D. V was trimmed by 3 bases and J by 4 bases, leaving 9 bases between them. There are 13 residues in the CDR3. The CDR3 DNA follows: TGTGCCAGCAGTTTTTTAGGGATAGAGACCCAGTACTTC. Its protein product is CASSFLGIETQYF.

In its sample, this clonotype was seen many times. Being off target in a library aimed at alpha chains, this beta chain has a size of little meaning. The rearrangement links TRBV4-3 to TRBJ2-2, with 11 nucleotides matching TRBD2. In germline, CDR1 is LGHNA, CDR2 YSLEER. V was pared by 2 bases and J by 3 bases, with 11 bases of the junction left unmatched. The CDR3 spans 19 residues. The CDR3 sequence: CASSQRLTSGMAHTGELFF. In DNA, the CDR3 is TGCGCCAGCAGCCAACGGCTGACTAGCGGGATGGCACACACCGGGGAGCTGTTTTTT.

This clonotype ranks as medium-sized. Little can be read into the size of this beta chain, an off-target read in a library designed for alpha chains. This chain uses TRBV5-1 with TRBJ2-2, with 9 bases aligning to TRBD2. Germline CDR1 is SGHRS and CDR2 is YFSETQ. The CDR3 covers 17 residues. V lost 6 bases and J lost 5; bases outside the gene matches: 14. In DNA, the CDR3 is TGCGCCAGCAAAGCAGCGGGGGGCCCGAGTCGGACCGGGGAGCTGTTTTTT. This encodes CASKAAGGPSRTGELFF.

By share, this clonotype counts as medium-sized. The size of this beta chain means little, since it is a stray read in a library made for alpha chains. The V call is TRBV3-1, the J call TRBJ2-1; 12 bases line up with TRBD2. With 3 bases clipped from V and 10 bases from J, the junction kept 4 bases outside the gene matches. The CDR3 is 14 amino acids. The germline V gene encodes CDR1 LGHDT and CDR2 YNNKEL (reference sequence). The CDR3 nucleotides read TGTGCCAGCAGCCAGAAGACTAGCGGGGGAGAGCAGTTCTTC. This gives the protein CASSQKTSGGEQFF.

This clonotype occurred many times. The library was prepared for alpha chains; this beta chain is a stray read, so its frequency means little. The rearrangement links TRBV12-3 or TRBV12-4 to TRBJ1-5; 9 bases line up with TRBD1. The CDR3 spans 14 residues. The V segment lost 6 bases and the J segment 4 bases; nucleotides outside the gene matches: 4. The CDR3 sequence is CASRRTGANQPQHF. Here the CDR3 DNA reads TGTGCCAGCAGACGGACAGGGGCTAATCAGCCCCAGCATTTT.

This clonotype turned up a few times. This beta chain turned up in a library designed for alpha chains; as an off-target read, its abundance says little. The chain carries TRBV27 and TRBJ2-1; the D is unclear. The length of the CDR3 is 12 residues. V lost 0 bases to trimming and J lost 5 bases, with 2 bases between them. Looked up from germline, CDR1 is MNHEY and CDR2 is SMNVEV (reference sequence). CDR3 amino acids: CASSLSNNEQFF. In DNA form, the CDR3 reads TGTGCCAGCAGTTTATCGAACAATGAGCAGTTCTTC.

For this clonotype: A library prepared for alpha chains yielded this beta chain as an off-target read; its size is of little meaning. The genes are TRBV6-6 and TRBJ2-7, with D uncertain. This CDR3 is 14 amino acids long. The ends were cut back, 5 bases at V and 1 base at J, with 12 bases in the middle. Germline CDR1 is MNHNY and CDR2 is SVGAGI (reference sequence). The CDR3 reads CASSRSLLSYEQYF. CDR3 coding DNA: TGTGCCAGCAGTCGGTCCCTACTATCCTACGAGCAGTACTTC.

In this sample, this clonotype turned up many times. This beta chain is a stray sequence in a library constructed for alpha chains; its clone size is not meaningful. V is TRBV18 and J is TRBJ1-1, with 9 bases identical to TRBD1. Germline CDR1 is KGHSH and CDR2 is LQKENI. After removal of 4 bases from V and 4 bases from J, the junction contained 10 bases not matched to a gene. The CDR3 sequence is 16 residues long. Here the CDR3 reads CASSLRDRDFGTEAFF. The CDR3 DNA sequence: TGTGCCAGCTCACTCCGGGACAGGGATTTTGGCACTGAAGCTTTCTTT.

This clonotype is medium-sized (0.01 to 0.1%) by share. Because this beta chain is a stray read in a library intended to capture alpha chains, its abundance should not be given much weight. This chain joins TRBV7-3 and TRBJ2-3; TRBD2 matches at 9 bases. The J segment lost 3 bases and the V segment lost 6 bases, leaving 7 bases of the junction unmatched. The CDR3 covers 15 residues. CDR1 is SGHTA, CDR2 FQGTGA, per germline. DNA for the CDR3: TGTGCCAGCAGTTACTTTAGCGGGAGAACAGATACGCAGTATTTT. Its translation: CASSYFSGRTDTQYF.

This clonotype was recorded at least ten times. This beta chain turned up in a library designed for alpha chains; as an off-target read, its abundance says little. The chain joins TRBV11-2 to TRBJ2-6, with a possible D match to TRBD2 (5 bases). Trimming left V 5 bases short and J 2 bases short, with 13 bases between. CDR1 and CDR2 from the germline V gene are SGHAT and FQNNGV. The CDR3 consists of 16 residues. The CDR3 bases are TGTGCCAGCAGCCCCCGTTACGGGGCTGGGGCCAACGTCCTGACTTTC. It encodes CASSPRYGAGANVLTF.

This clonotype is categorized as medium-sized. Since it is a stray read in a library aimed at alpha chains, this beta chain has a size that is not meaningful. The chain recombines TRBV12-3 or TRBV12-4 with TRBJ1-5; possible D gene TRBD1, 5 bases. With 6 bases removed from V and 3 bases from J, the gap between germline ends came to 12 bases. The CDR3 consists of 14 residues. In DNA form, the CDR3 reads TGTGCCAGCAGGCGAACAGGCTTCAATCAGCCCCAGCATTTT. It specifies CASRRTGFNQPQHF.

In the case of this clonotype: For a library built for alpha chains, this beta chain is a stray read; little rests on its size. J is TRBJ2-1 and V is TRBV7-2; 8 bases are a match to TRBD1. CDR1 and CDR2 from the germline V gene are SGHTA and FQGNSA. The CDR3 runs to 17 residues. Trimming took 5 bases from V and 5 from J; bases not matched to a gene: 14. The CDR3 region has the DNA TGTGCCAGCAGCCCGTTTCCGGGACAGGTCCGGAACAATGAGCAGTTCTTC. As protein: CASSPFPGQVRNNEQFF.

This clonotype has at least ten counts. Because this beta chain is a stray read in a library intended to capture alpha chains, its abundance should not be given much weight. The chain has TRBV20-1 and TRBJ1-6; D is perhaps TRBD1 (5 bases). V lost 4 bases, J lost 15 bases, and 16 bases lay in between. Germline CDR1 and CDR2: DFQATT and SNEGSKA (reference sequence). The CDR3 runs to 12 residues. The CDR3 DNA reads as TGCAGTGCTATGCGACAGCCCAGGGACCTCCACTTT. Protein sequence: CSAMRQPRDLHF.

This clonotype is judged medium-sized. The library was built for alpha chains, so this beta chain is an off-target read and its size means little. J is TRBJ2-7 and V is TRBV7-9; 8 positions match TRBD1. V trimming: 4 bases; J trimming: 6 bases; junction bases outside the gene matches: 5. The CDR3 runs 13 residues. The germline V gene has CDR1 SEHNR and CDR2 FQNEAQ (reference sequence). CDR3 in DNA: TGTGCCAGCAGCTCACAGGGGGGCGGCGAGCAGTACTTC. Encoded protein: CASSSQGGGEQYF.

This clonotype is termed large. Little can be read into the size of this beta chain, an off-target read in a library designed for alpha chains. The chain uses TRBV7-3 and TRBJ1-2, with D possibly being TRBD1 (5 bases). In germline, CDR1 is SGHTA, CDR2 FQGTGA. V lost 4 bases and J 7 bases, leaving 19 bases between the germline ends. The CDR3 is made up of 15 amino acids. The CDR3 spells CASSSLGVAGTGYTF. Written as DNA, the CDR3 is TGTGCCAGCAGCTCGCTGGGGGTGGCAGGGACTGGCTACACCTTC.

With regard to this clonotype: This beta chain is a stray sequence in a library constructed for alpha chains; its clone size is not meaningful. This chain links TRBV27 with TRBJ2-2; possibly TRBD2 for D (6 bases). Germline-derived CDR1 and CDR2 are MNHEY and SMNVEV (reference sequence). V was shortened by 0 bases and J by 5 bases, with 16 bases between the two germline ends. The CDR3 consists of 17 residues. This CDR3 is CASSLSAHGGRTGELFF. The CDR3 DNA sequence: TGTGCCAGCAGTTTATCCGCCCACGGGGGTAGGACCGGGGAGCTGTTTTTT.

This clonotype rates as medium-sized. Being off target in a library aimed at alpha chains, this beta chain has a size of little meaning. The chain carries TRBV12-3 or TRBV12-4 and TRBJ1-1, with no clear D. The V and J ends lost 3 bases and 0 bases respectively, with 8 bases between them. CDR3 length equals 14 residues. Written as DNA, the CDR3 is TGTGCCAGCAGTTTGGAGAGGGTGAACACTGAAGCTTTCTTT. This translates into CASSLERVNTEAFF.

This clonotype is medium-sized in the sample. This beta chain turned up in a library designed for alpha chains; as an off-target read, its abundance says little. CDR3 sequence (DNA): TGTGCCAGCAGTACCCTTGACAGGGGGAACACTGAAGCTTTCTTT. This codes for CASSTLDRGNTEAFF. V is TRBV6-6 and J is TRBJ1-1; TRBD1 matches 8 bases. The CDR3 runs 15 residues. Trimming at V came to 5 bases and at J to 1 base, leaving 6 bases not matched to a gene. Germline V lookup: CDR1 MNHNY, CDR2 SVGAGI (reference sequence).

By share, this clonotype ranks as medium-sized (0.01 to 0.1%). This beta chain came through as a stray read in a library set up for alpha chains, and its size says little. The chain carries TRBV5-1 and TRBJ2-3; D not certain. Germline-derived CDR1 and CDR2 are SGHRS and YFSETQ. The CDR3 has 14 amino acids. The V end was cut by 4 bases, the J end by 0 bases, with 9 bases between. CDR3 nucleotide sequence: TGCGCCAGCAGCCCTTCGACTAGCACAGATACGCAGTATTTT. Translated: CASSPSTSTDTQYF. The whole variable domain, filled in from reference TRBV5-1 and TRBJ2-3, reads KAGVTQTPRYLIKTRGQQVTLSCSPISGHRSVSWYQQTPGQGLQFLFEYFSETQRNKGNFPGRFSGRQFSNSRSEMNVSTLELGDSALYLCASSPSTSTDTQYFGPGTRLTVL.

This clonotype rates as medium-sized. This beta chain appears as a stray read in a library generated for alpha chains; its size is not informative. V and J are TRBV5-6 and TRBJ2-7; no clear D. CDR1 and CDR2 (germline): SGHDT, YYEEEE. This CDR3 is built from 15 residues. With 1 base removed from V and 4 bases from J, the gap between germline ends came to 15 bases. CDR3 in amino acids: CASSLQTVGLYEQYV. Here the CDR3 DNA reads TGTGCCAGCAGCTTGCAGACGGTAGGATTATACGAGCAGTACGTC.

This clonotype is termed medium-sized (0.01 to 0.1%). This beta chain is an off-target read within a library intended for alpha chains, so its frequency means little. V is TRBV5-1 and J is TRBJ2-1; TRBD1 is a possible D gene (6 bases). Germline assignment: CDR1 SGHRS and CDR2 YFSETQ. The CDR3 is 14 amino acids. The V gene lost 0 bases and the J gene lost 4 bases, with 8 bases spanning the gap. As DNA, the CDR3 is TGCGCCAGCAGCTTGGCCGGACAGTACAATGAGCAGTTCTTC. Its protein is CASSLAGQYNEQFF.

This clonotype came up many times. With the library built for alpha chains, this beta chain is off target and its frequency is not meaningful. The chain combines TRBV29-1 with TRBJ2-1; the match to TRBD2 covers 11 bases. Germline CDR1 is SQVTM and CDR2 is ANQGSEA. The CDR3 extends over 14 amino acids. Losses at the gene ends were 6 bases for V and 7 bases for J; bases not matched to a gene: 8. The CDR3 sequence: CSVDIAGGRNEQFF. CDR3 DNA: TGCAGCGTCGATATAGCGGGAGGGAGGAATGAGCAGTTCTTC.